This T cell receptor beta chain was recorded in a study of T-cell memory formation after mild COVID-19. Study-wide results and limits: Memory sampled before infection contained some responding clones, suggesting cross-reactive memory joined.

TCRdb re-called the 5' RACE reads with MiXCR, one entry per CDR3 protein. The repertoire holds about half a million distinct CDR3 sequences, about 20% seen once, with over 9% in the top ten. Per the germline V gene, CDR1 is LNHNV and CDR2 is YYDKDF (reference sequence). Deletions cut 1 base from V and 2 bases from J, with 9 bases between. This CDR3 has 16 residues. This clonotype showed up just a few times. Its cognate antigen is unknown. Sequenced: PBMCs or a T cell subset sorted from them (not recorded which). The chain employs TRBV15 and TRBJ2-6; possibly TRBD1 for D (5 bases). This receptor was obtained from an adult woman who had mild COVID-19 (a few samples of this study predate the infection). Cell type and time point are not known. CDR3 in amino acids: CATSRAQGAGANVLTF. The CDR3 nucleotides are TGTGCCACCAGCAGAGCTCAGGGTGCTGGGGCCAACGTCCTGACTTTC.